Below, 2 T cell receptor beta chains from the same sample are listed, as sequenced in a study of blood T cell repertoires in COVID-19 (dated by TCRdb to 2020 to 2021). Preparation of the library involved the immunoSEQ multiplex PCR assay. Entries here come from immuneACCESS through TCRdb and include only in-frame sequences with V and J called. Some clones fail to appear in such tables; in the studies checked, an unresolved V gene covers under half of the shortfall, and the cause of the remainder is unknown. The sample yields approximately 150,000 clones; around four fifths were counted once. Approximately 8% of the sample rests with the top ten. The sequencing input was peripheral blood. All receptors come from a woman older than 75 with COVID-19, enrolled during active disease.

This clone was observed a few times. V is TRBV29-1 and J is TRBJ2-1; TRBD2 agrees at 11 bases. With 1 base clipped from V and 7 bases from J, the junction kept 6 bases outside the gene matches. CDR3 length: 15 residues. Germline CDR1 and CDR2: SQVTM and ANQGSEA. The CDR3 bases are TGCAGCGTTGAAGGACCTAGCGGGGGGATTAATGAGCAGTTCTTC. Translated: CSVEGPSGGINEQFF.

V usage is TRBV29-1 and J usage is TRBJ2-5, with a tentative D call TRBD2 (5 bases). The germline V and J ends were trimmed by 4 bases and 5 bases, with 17 bases remaining between them. CDR1 is SQVTM, CDR2 ANQGSEA, per germline. The CDR3 spans 14 residues. The CDR3 protein is CSVAGSKGVETQYF. The CDR3 coding sequence is TGCAGCGTTGCCGGCTCTAAGGGAGTGGAGACCCAGTACTTC.